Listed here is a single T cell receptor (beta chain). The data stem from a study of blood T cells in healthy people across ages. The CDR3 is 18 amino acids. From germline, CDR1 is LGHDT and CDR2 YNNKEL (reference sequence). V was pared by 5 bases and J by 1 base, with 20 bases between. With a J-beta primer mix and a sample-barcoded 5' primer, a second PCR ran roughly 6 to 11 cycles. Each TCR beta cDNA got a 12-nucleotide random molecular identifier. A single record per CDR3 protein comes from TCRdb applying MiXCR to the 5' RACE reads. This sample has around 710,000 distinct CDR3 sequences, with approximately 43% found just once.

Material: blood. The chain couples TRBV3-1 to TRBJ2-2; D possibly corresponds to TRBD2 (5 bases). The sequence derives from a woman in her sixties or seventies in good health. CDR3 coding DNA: TGTGCCAGCAGCGCTCTCCTCGGGAAGGGCCGGAACACCGGGGAGCTGTTTTTT. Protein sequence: CASSALLGKGRNTGELFF.